This entry lists 4 T cell receptor beta chains sequenced from one sample in a study of identical twins. TCRdb reanalysed the 5' RACE reads using MiXCR and keeps one entry per CDR3 protein. Here the sample spans approximately 230,000 distinct CDR3 sequences, more than 13% being singletons. Sample: memory (CD45RO+) T cells sorted from blood. The source is a woman aged 18-35 years in good health.

This clonotype occurred many times. DNA of the CDR3: TGTGCCAGCAGCCGGAGGACTAGCTATACCGGGGAGCTGTTTTTT. The encoded protein is CASSRRTSYTGELFF. The chain combines TRBV7-2 with TRBJ2-2; the match to TRBD2 covers 8 bases. The CDR3 is 15 amino acids. Germline lookup yields CDR1 SGHTA and CDR2 FQGNSA. After removal of 5 bases from V and 5 bases from J, the junction contained 7 bases not matched to a gene.

This clonotype was seen only a few times. The chain recombines TRBV4-1 with TRBJ2-1, with D perhaps matching TRBD1 or TRBD2 (5 bases each). Trimming took off 9 bases at V and 12 bases at J, with 24 bases between the two ends. CDR1 MGHRA and CDR2 YSYEKL come from the germline V gene. CDR3 length: 14 amino acids. The CDR3 coding sequence is TGCGCCAGTCTGGGCCGGGACGCCGGGCATGGGCAGTTCTTC. It encodes CASLGRDAGHGQFF.

V usage is TRBV3-1 and J usage is TRBJ2-6; 9 bases agree with TRBD2. From germline, CDR1 is LGHDT and CDR2 YNNKEL (reference sequence). The CDR3 contains 17 residues. V shed 4 bases and J 3 bases; nucleotides not matched to a gene: 7. CDR3 DNA: TGTGCCAGCAGCCCCTTAGCGGGAGTACATGGGGCCAACGTCCTGACTTTC. Its translation is CASSPLAGVHGANVLTF.

This clonotype was seen a handful of times. The chain combines TRBV7-9 with TRBJ1-1, with 7 positions matching TRBD1. Germline V gives CDR1 SEHNR, CDR2 FQNEAQ (reference sequence). This CDR3 comprises 14 residues. Germline trimming cut 5 bases from V and 4 bases from J; bases unmatched to any gene: 7. CDR3 loop: CASSRQGWGTEAFF. In DNA, the CDR3 is TGTGCCAGCAGCCGACAGGGATGGGGCACTGAAGCTTTCTTT.